This T cell receptor beta chain was identified in a study of spatial heterogeneity in lung cancer. Study at large: Averaged across combinations, each unique TCR and UMI pairing appeared more than ten times in raw reads, which were uncorrected. General study findings and limits: Relative to follow-up, resection was when ubiquitous expanded tumor TCRs appeared more in blood.

Sample time point: sample taken at primary tumor resection. Without sorting, whole RNA was sequenced from tumor, nontumor lung or frozen PBMC. Each TCR cDNA molecule carried a unique molecular identifier. TCRdb redid the calling of the 5' RACE reads with MiXCR, one entry per CDR3 protein. The sample records 90,000 to 95,000 distinct CDR3 sequences, approximately 12% being singletons. The CDR3 has 13 amino acids. V was trimmed by 3 bases and J by 4 bases, leaving 9 bases between them. CDR1 is SNHLY and CDR2 is FYNNEI in the germline V gene. In regard to this clonotype: The antigen is undetermined.

The starting material was PBMCs, obtained at surgery. This sequence joins TRBV2 and TRBJ2-5; either TRBD1 or TRBD2 may fit D (5 bases each). The TCR comes from a male donor with early-stage non-small cell lung cancer. CDR3 in DNA: TGTGCCAGCAGTGACGGGGCAGGAGAGACCCAGTACTTC. This codes for CASSDGAGETQYF.